These 5 T cell receptor beta chains came from one sample sequenced in a study of CD8 T cells in Susac syndrome. Random hexamers were used to reverse transcribe the RNA input (0.5 to 1 ug). MiXCR, run by TCRdb on the immunoSEQ multiplex PCR reads, gives a single entry per CDR3 protein. The repertoire holds under 200,000 distinct CDR3 sequences, with 85% to 95% as singletons. Sequenced sample: CD8+ T cells from PBMCs. All receptors derive from a human donor with Susac syndrome.

This chain uses TRBV5-1 with TRBJ1-1; D possibly corresponds to TRBD1 (5 bases). Trimming left V 3 bases short and J 4 bases short, with 13 bases between. Germline CDR1 SGHRS, CDR2 YFSETQ. CDR3 length equals 14 residues. The CDR3 is CASSSLGAGTEAFF. The CDR3 DNA reads as TGCGCCAGCAGCTCTCTAGGGGCGGGCACTGAAGCTTTCTTT. Variable domain in full (rest from reference TRBV5-1 and TRBJ1-1): KAGVTQTPRYLIKTRGQQVTLSCSPISGHRSVSWYQQTPGQGLQFLFEYFSETQRNKGNFPGRFSGRQFSNSRSEMNVSTLELGDSALYLCASSSLGAGTEAFFGQGTRLTVV.

This chain connects TRBV20-1 to TRBJ2-1; 12 bases line up with TRBD2. Trimming cost V 6 bases and J 3 bases; bases outside gene matches: 6. The CDR3 is 15 residues long. Germline V CDR1 and CDR2: DFQATT, SNEGSKA (reference sequence). CDR3 in amino acids: CSATGTSGFYNEQFF. Here the CDR3 DNA reads TGCAGTGCCACCGGGACTAGCGGGTTCTACAATGAGCAGTTCTTC.

This chain uses TRBV6-5 with TRBJ2-5, with D hard to call. Germline CDR1 is MNHEY and CDR2 is SVGAGI. V lost 5 bases and J 5 bases, leaving 18 bases between the germline ends. The CDR3 extends over 15 amino acids. DNA of the CDR3: TGTGCCAGCAGTCCTTGGGAACCTAATAGGGAGACCCAGTACTTC. This gives the protein CASSPWEPNRETQYF.

The V call is TRBV12-3 or TRBV12-4, the J call TRBJ1-2; TRBD1 agrees at 7 bases. Trimming removed 1 base from V and 5 bases from J; junction bases left unmatched: 1. The CDR3 consists of 13 residues. Here the CDR3 DNA reads TGTGCCAGCAGTTTAGTGACAGGGTATGGCTACACCTTC. It yields the protein CASSLVTGYGYTF.

This clonotype was seen just once. This sequence joins TRBV6-2 or TRBV6-3 and TRBJ1-5; the match to TRBD1 covers 10 bases. The junction had 3 bases not matched to a gene; V was cut back by 7 bases and J by 6 bases. Germline CDR1 MNHEY, CDR2 SVGEGT. This CDR3 region has 13 residues. CDR3 DNA: TGTGCCAGCACGGGACAGGGGACTCAGCCCCAGCATTTT. This encodes CASTGQGTQPQHF.